The 17 T cell receptor beta chains in this list originate from one sample, sequenced in a study of blood T cell dynamics during melanoma immunotherapy (dated by TCRdb to 2020 to 2022). The protocol used for the library was the immunoSEQ multiplex PCR assay. Drawn from immuneACCESS, this table holds only the in-frame rearrangements with V and J called that TCRdb kept. Clones are partly lost; checked studies trace under half to an unresolved V gene and leave the rest unexplained. Present in this sample are about 9,700 clones, more than 85% of which were seen just once. Around 4% of the sample is held by the ten biggest clonotypes. This specimen's time point label, per the study, means: week 3, after first cycle of checkpoint inhibitor. The sequences come from blood, collected from a patient treated with checkpoint blockade. Receptors were obtained from a human donor with melanoma.

The chain links TRBV4-1 to TRBJ2-7, with 8 bases matching TRBD1. Unmatched junction bases numbered 4, after V lost 4 bases and J lost 2 bases. Germline V gene data show CDR1 as MGHRA and CDR2 as YSYEKL. The CDR3 extends over 14 amino acids. CDR3 bases: TGCGCCAGCAGCCTCACGGACAGGGCCTACGAGCAGTACTTC. Amino acids: CASSLTDRAYEQYF.

This rearrangement joins TRBV7-9 to TRBJ2-7; TRBD2 agrees at 11 bases. Trimming removed 1 base from V and 2 bases from J; junction bases left unmatched: 4. Germline-derived CDR1 and CDR2 are SEHNR and FQNEAQ (reference sequence). This CDR3 contains 16 residues. The CDR3: CASSLGPSGGTYEQYF. In DNA form, the CDR3 reads TGTGCCAGCAGCTTAGGGCCTAGCGGGGGGACCTACGAGCAGTACTTC.

The chain combines TRBV9 with TRBJ1-4; no firm D call. CDR3 length equals 15 residues. CDR1 and CDR2 from the germline V gene are SGDLS and YYNGEE. The germline V and J ends were trimmed by 0 bases and 1 base, with 7 bases remaining between them. The DNA of the CDR3 is TGTGCCAGCAGCGTAGCCCCGAAAACTAATGAAAAACTGTTTTTT. Translation gives CASSVAPKTNEKLFF.

The chain has TRBV2 and TRBJ1-2; D is uncertain. Germline V gives CDR1 SNHLY, CDR2 FYNNEI. V gave up 2 bases and J gave up 2 bases, with 9 bases separating them. The CDR3 sequence is 14 residues long. For the CDR3, the DNA is TGTGCCAGCAGTGAAACCGGAACGAACTATGGCTACACCTTC. Its translation: CASSETGTNYGYTF.

The chain uses TRBV2 and TRBJ1-1; 9 positions agree with TRBD1. Per germline, CDR1 SNHLY and CDR2 FYNNEI. The CDR3 is 14 residues long. V lost 7 bases to trimming and J lost 1 base; unmatched junction nucleotides: 4. The DNA for the CDR3 is TGTGCCAGCAAACCGGGACAGGGGAACACTGAAGCTTTCTTT. It yields the protein CASKPGQGNTEAFF. Using reference TRBV2 and TRBJ1-1 for the parts outside the CDR3, the full variable domain is EPEVTQTPSHQVTQMGQEVILRCVPISNHLYFYWYRQILGQKVEFLVSFYNNEISEKSEIFDDQFSVERPDGSNFTLKIRSTKLEDSAMYFCASKPGQGNTEAFFGQGTRLTVV.

V usage is TRBV4-1 and J usage is TRBJ2-1, with D perhaps assigned TRBD1 or TRBD2 (5 bases each). The V end was cut by 5 bases, the J end by 3 bases, with 8 bases between. CDR3 length: 13 amino acids. Germline loops: CDR1 MGHRA, CDR2 YSYEKL. CDR3 residues: CASSGTFYNEQFF. The CDR3 DNA follows: TGCGCCAGCAGCGGGACCTTCTACAATGAGCAGTTCTTC.

The rearrangement links TRBV2 to TRBJ2-2, with unresolved D. The V gene's germline CDR1 is SNHLY and CDR2 FYNNEI. V lost 1 base and J 8 bases, leaving 14 bases between the germline ends. This CDR3 has 15 residues. CDR3 loop: CASSEGRPNGGELFF. The CDR3 DNA is TGTGCCAGCAGTGAAGGGCGCCCGAACGGGGGGGAGCTGTTTTTT.

The chain is built from TRBV2 and TRBJ1-4, with 10 bases that match TRBD1. After removal of 8 bases from V and 7 bases from J, the junction contained 13 bases not matched to a gene. This CDR3 has 16 amino acids. Germline V CDR1 and CDR2: SNHLY, FYNNEI. The CDR3 reads CASVAGQGNGGEKLFF. In DNA form, the CDR3 reads TGTGCCAGCGTTGCGGGACAGGGGAACGGGGGTGAAAAACTGTTTTTT.

V gene TRBV18 combines with J gene TRBJ2-7; TRBD1 matches 8 bases. This CDR3 contains 13 residues. V lost 8 bases and J lost 4; bases outside the gene matches: 7. Germline V gene sequence: CDR1 KGHSH, CDR2 LQKENI. CDR3 sequence: CASTWDRPYEQYF. In DNA, the CDR3 is TGTGCCAGCACTTGGGACAGGCCATACGAGCAGTACTTC.

The rearrangement joins TRBV30 to TRBJ1-4; D not certain. The V and J ends lost 1 base and 7 bases respectively, with 10 bases between them. This CDR3 spans 13 amino acids. CDR1 GTSNPN and CDR2 SVGIG come from the germline V gene (reference sequence). This CDR3 reads CAWSGGLGEKLFF. The CDR3, as DNA: TGTGCCTGGAGTGGAGGGCTCGGTGAAAAACTGTTTTTT. Drawing the rest from reference TRBV30 and TRBJ1-4, the complete variable domain is SQTIHQWPATLVQPVGSPLSLECTVEGTSNPNLYWYRQAAGRGLQLLFYSVGIGQISSEVPQNLSASRPQDRQFILSSKKLLLSDSGFYLCAWSGGLGEKLFFGSGTQLSVL.

V is TRBV27 and J is TRBJ2-1, with a tentative D call TRBD2 (5 bases). The CDR3 sequence is 15 residues long. Germline CDR1 and CDR2: MNHEY and SMNVEV (reference sequence). V lost 7 bases and J lost 3, with 16 bases in between. For the CDR3, the DNA is TGTGCCAGCACCAGAAGTAGAGGGAACTACAATGAGCAGTTCTTC. Protein product: CASTRSRGNYNEQFF.

This clone has a single count. The DNA of the CDR3 is TGTGCCAGTAGTCCGACACCGGGACTAGCGGCGTACAATGAGCAGTTCTTC. Amino acid sequence: CASSPTPGLAAYNEQFF. The gene calls are TRBV19 and TRBJ2-1, with TRBD2 matching over 11 bases. This CDR3 has 17 residues. CDR1 LNHDA and CDR2 SQIVND come from the germline V gene (reference sequence). V gave up 5 bases and J gave up 4 bases; unmatched junction bases: 10.

The chain combines TRBV5-4 with TRBJ2-1, with 8 bases fitting TRBD2. The CDR3 is made up of 15 amino acids. The V gene's germline CDR1 is SGHNT and CDR2 YYREEE (reference sequence). After removal of 1 base from V and 6 bases from J, the junction contained 6 bases not matched to a gene. CDR3 bases: TGTGCCAGCAGCTTGTCCGGGAGGGCCTTCAATGAGCAGTTCTTC. Protein sequence: CASSLSGRAFNEQFF.

The chain carries TRBV18 and TRBJ1-4, with 7 bases fitting TRBD1. This CDR3 contains 18 residues. Per germline, CDR1 KGHSH and CDR2 LQKENI. J gave up 0 bases and V 1 base, and 8 bases lay outside the gene matches. The CDR3 spells CASSPQTPGTATNEKLFF. The CDR3, as DNA: TGTGCCAGCTCACCACAAACCCCCGGGACAGCAACTAATGAAAAACTGTTTTTT.

CDR3 protein: CASSQDRSGDYGYTF. CDR3 DNA: TGCGCCAGCAGCCAAGATCGGTCGGGGGACTATGGCTACACCTTC. The chain employs TRBV4-3 and TRBJ1-2; possibly TRBD1 for D (5 bases). This CDR3 is 15 amino acids long. V lost 0 bases, J lost 3 bases, and 11 bases lay in between. Germline CDR1 reads LGHNA; CDR2 reads YSLEER.

J is TRBJ1-6 and V is TRBV2, with D hard to call. Trimming took off 6 bases at V and 5 bases at J, with 14 bases between the two ends. The CDR3 spans 15 residues. Germline assignment: CDR1 SNHLY and CDR2 FYNNEI. The CDR3 nucleotides are TGTGCCAGCAGCGCGGAGGAACACGATAATTCACCCCTCCACTTT. Translating it yields CASSAEEHDNSPLHF.

This clone was seen once. The V gene is TRBV7-2, the J gene TRBJ1-2; D uncertain. The germline gives CDR1 SGHTA, CDR2 FQGNSA. The CDR3 totals 14 residues. The V and J ends lost 6 bases and 7 bases respectively, with 18 bases between them. The CDR3 DNA is TGTGCCAGCAGACCAAATACCGGGCCCGTTGGCTACACCTTC. Translated, it gives CASRPNTGPVGYTF.